Listed below are T cell receptor beta chains from one sample, sequenced in a study of beta chain features in type 1 diabetes. The data were produced by immunoSEQ multiplex PCR, yet TCRdb's version contains in-frame clones alone and is incomplete. Of 150,000 or so clones in the sample, roughly 8% were seen once. The specimen was central memory CD4+ T cells from blood. The receptors originated from a woman between 18 and 29 years old with type 1 diabetes. Each CDR3 is given with its conserved first and last residue. A D gene is named only where the DNA matches it firmly. Clone size, where shown, is once, few, many, or a class for clones that have expanded.

size: few
V: TRBV4-3
J: TRBJ1-1
D: .
length: 13
CDR3: CASSRDRNTEAFF
DNA: TGCGCCAGCAGCCGTGACAGGAACACTGAAGCTTTCTTT

size: few
V: TRBV5-1
J: TRBJ2-4
D: TRBD1
length: 19
CDR3: CASSPGQGHQAVAKNIQYF
DNA: TGCGCCAGCAGCCCTGGACAGGGACACCAAGCTGTAGCCAAAAACATTCAGTACTTC

size: few
V: TRBV29-1
J: TRBJ1-2
D: .
length: 13
CDR3: CSAGQSGGYGYTF
DNA: TGCAGCGCTGGACAGTCGGGAGGTTACGGCTACACCTTC

size: .
V: TRBV20-1
J: TRBJ1-2
D: .
length: 11
CDR3: CSASGSYGYTF
DNA: TGCAGTGCTAGCGGTTCTTATGGCTACACCTTC

size: .
V: TRBV4-1
J: TRBJ1-1
D: TRBD1
length: 16
CDR3: CASSQGQGKGNTEAFF
DNA: TGCGCCAGCAGCCAAGGACAGGGGAAGGGGAACACTGAAGCTTTCTTT

size: few
V: TRBV28
J: TRBJ1-2
D: .
length: 12
CDR3: CASSNRGRGYTF
DNA: TGTGCCAGCAGTAATCGGGGGAGGGGCTACACCTTC

size: .
V: TRBV2
J: TRBJ2-3
D: .
length: 14
CDR3: CASSEGMSTDTQYF
DNA: TGTGCCAGCAGTGAAGGTATGAGCACAGATACGCAGTATTTT

size: .
V: TRBV7-9
J: TRBJ1-4
D: .
length: 15
CDR3: CASSLSLGGVRKLFF
DNA: TGTGCCAGCAGCTTATCGCTGGGGGGGGTCCGAAAACTGTTTTTT

size: few
V: TRBV28
J: TRBJ1-2
D: .
length: 13
CDR3: CASSPPAVQGYTF
DNA: TGTGCCAGCAGTCCCCCGGCGGTTCAGGGCTACACCTTC

size: .
V: TRBV4-3
J: TRBJ2-4
D: .
length: 17
CDR3: CASSQDPQGWTKNIQYF
DNA: TGCGCCAGCAGCCAAGATCCCCAGGGGTGGACCAAAAACATTCAGTACTTC

size: .
V: TRBV28
J: TRBJ2-1
D: TRBD2
length: 14
CDR3: CASSRTSGNNEQFF
DNA: TGTGCCAGCAGCAGGACTAGCGGTAACAATGAGCAGTTCTTC

size: few
V: TRBV25-1
J: TRBJ2-5
D: .
length: 12
CDR3: CASRDFQETQYF
DNA: TGTGCCAGCAGGGACTTCCAAGAGACCCAGTACTTC

size: .
V: TRBV18
J: TRBJ2-7
D: TRBD1
length: 14
CDR3: CASSRAGTGVEQYF
DNA: TGTGCCAGCTCGAGAGCCGGGACAGGGGTCGAGCAGTACTTC

size: .
V: TRBV6-1
J: TRBJ2-5
D: .
length: 18
CDR3: CASSAVGQGGGFGETQYF
DNA: TGTGCCAGCAGTGCCGTAGGACAGGGAGGGGGTTTCGGAGAGACCCAGTACTTC

size: .
V: TRBV7-9
J: TRBJ2-6
D: .
length: 15
CDR3: CASSLTGSGANVLTF
DNA: TGTGCCAGCAGCTTAACAGGGTCTGGGGCCAACGTCCTGACTTTC

size: .
V: TRBV7-8
J: TRBJ1-5
D: .
length: 17
CDR3: CASSLIGGGDSNQPQHF
DNA: TGTGCCAGCAGCCTGATCGGGGGGGGTGATAGCAATCAGCCCCAGCATTTT

size: few
V: TRBV11-3
J: TRBJ2-1
D: TRBD1
length: 16
CDR3: CASSLSGQGYENEQFF
DNA: TGTGCCAGCAGCTTGTCGGGACAGGGGTACGAGAATGAGCAGTTCTTC

size: .
V: TRBV18
J: TRBJ1-2
D: TRBD1
length: 11
CDR3: CASSTGDGYTF
DNA: TGTGCCAGCTCGACAGGGGATGGCTACACCTTC

size: few
V: TRBV25-1
J: TRBJ1-2
D: .
length: 13
CDR3: CASSSAGSYGYTF
DNA: TGTGCCAGCAGTAGTGCGGGTAGCTATGGCTACACCTTC

size: few
V: TRBV13
J: TRBJ2-7
D: .
length: 13
CDR3: CASSLGITYEQYF
DNA: TGTGCCAGCAGCCTGGGCATTACCTACGAGCAGTACTTC